This TCR beta chain is drawn from a study of T-cell memory formation after mild COVID-19. Study at large: Clustering of TCRs was largely donor specific. Broader study findings: SARS-CoV-2 specificity of second-wave clones peaking day 37 was unconfirmed.

V lost 0 bases to trimming and J lost 2 bases, with 9 bases between them. The CDR3 consists of 14 residues. CDR1 and CDR2 from the germline V gene are SGHNT and YYREEE (reference sequence). TCRdb reprocessed the 5' RACE reads with MiXCR, giving one entry per CDR3 protein. The sample holds approximately 580,000 distinct CDR3 sequences, over 20% seen once. This clonotype occurred many times. Its antigen is not known. Sequencing was performed on PBMCs or a T cell subset sorted from them (not recorded which). J is TRBJ2-7 and V is TRBV5-4; D is undetermined. The clonotype originates from an adult woman who had mild COVID-19 (a few samples of this study predate the infection). Cell type and time point are not known. The CDR3 protein is CASSLVSSTYEQYF. In DNA form, the CDR3 reads TGTGCCAGCAGCTTGGTTAGCAGCACCTACGAGCAGTACTTC.